The T cell receptor (beta chain) described here comes from a study of OX40 agonist ivuxolimab in advanced cancers. The table came from immunoSEQ multiplex PCR; TCRdb's copy has only in-frame clones and leaves some out. The sample carries about 58,000 clones, 75% to 90% recorded once. This clone appeared a single time. The source material was CD4+ or CD8+ T cells sorted from blood, sampled in a trial of the OX40 agonist ivuxolimab. This clonotype originated in an adult with an advanced solid tumor such as melanoma, head and neck, liver or kidney cancer.

The CDR3 spells CASSPHPPRGGHYGYTF. The CDR3 nucleotides read TGTGCCAGCAGTCCCCATCCCCCACGTGGGGGACACTATGGCTACACCTTC. The J gene is TRBJ1-2, the V gene TRBV28, with a possible D match to TRBD1 (5 bases). There are 17 residues in the CDR3. Trimming cost V 5 bases and J 3 bases, with 22 bases left between them. Germline loops: CDR1 MDHEN, CDR2 SYDVKM.